This TCR beta chain derives from a study of cytomegalovirus exposure and HLA in healthy donors. General study results and limits: Sequencing depth roughly uniform across donors was assumed in presence/absence analyses. Whilst most TCR sequences proved rare, a subset of public TCRs occurred across many donors.

About this clone itself: The antigen remains undetermined.

V lost 1 base to trimming and J lost 4 bases, with 7 bases between them. The CDR3 has 13 amino acids. CDR1 SGHNT and CDR2 YYREEE come from the germline V gene (reference sequence). A multiplex PCR was run with 60 Vbeta primers and 13 Jbeta primers. The data were produced by immunoSEQ multiplex PCR, yet TCRdb's version contains in-frame clones alone and is incomplete. The sample includes roughly 100,000 clones, approximately 71% of them seen just once. The sequenced sample consisted of PBMCs. This sequence was found in a man in his forties in good health and CMV-seronegative. V and J are TRBV5-4 and TRBJ2-3; a possible D gene is TRBD1 (5 bases). The CDR3 DNA follows: TGTGCCAGCAGCTTGACAGGAGCAGATACGCAGTATTTT. Residues: CASSLTGADTQYF.